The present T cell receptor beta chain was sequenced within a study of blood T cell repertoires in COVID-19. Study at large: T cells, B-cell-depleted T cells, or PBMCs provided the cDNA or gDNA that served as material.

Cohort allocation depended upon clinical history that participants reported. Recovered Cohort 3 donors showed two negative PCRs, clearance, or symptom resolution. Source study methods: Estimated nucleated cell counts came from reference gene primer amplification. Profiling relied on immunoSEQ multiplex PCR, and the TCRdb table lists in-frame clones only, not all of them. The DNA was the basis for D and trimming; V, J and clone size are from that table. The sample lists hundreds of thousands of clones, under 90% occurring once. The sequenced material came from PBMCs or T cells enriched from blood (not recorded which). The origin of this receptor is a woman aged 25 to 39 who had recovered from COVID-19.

DNA of the CDR3: TGCGCCAGCAGCCTAGCGGGACCCTACAATGAGCAGTTCTTC. The encoded protein is CASSLAGPYNEQFF. The chain links TRBV10-1 to TRBJ2-1, with 9 bases lining up with TRBD2. Germline V gene sequence: CDR1 WNHNN, CDR2 SYGVQD (reference sequence). V shed 6 bases and J 2 bases; nucleotides not matched to a gene: 2. The CDR3 consists of 14 residues.